The T cell receptor beta chain described here comes from a study of control samples from healthy donors and cancer patients. Trimming left V 1 base short and J 4 bases short, with 19 bases between. Germline V lookup: CDR1 SGHDT, CDR2 YYEEEE. There are 17 residues in the CDR3. TCRdb keeps only in-frame clones here, not all; method: immunoSEQ multiplex PCR. The table shows around 110,000 clones, with over 90% occurring only once. This clonotype was sampled from a young man in good health. Input material: blood. The genes are TRBV5-6 and TRBJ2-3; tentative D call: TRBD2 (5 bases). The CDR3 protein is CASSLIRGSGAADTQYF. In DNA form, the CDR3 reads TGTGCCAGCAGCTTGATCAGAGGGAGTGGCGCCGCAGATACGCAGTATTTT.